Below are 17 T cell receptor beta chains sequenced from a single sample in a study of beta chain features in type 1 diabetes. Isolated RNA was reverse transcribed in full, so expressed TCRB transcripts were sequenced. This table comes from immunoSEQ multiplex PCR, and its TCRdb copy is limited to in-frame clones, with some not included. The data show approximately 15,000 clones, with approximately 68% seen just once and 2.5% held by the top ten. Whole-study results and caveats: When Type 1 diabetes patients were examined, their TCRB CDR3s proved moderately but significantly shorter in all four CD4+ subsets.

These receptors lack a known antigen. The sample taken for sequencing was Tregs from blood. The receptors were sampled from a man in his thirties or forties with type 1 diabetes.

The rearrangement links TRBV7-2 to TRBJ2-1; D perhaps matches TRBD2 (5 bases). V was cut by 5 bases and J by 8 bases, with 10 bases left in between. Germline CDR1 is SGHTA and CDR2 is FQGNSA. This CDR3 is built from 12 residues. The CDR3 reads CASSRAGYEQFF. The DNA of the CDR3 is TGTGCCAGCAGCCGCGCGGGCTATGAGCAGTTCTTC.

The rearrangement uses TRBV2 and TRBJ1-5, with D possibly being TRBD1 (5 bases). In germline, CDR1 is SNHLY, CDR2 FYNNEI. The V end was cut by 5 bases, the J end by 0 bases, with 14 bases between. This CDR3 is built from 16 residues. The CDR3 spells CASSSGQLYSNQPQHF. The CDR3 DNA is TGTGCCAGCAGTAGTGGACAACTTTATAGCAATCAGCCCCAGCATTTT.

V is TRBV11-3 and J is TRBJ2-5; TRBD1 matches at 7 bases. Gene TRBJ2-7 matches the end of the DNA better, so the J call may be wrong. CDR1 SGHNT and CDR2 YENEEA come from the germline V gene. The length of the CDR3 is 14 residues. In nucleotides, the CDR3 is TGTGCCAGCAGTCGAAGACAGGGAACCTACGAGCAGTACTTC. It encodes CASSRRQGTYEQYF.

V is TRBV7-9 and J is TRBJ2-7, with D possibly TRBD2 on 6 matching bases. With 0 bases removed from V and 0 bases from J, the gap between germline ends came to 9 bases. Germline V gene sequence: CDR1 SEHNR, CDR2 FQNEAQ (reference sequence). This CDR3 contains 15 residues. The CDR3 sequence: CASSLAEDYSYEQYF. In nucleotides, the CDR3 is TGTGCCAGCAGCTTAGCCGAGGACTACTCCTACGAGCAGTACTTC.

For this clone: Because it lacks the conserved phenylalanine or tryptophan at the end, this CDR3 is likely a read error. The CDR3 sequence: CASSRDSTYEQYL. Written as DNA, the CDR3 is TGTGCCAGCAGCCGCGACAGCACCTACGAGCAGTACCTC. V gene TRBV6-5 combines with J gene TRBJ2-7, with TRBD1 as a possible D gene (5 bases). This CDR3 contains 13 residues. Germline assignment: CDR1 MNHEY and CDR2 SVGAGI. The V end lost 6 bases, the J end lost 2 bases, and 11 bases lay between the germline ends.

CDR3 loop: CASSLGLAGVEQFF. The CDR3 DNA is TGCGCCAGCAGCCTGGGACTAGCGGGGGTGGAGCAGTTCTTC. The rearrangement links TRBV5-1 to TRBJ2-1; 14 nucleotides align to TRBD2. Per the germline V gene, CDR1 is SGHRS and CDR2 is YFSETQ. The V gene end was trimmed by 4 bases and the J gene end by 10 bases; junction bases not matched to a gene: 4. CDR3 length: 14 residues.

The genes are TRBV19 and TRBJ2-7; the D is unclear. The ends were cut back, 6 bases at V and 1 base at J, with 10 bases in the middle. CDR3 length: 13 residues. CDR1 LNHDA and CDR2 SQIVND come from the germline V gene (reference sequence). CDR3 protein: CASRSAGSYEQYF. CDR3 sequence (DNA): TGTGCCAGTAGGTCGGCAGGATCCTACGAGCAGTACTTC.

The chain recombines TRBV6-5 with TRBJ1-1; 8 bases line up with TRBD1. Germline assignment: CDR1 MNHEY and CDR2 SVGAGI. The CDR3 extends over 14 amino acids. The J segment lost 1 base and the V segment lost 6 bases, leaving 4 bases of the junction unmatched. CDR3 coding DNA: TGTGCCAGCAGACTTGGGACAGGGAACACTGAAGCTTTCTTT. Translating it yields CASRLGTGNTEAFF.

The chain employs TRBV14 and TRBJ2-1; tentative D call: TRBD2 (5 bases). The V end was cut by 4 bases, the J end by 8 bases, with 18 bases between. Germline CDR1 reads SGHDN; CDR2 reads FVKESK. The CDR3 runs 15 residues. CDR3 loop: CASSPTGVPVDEQFF. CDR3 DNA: TGTGCCAGCAGCCCTACCGGGGTCCCAGTCGATGAGCAGTTCTTC.

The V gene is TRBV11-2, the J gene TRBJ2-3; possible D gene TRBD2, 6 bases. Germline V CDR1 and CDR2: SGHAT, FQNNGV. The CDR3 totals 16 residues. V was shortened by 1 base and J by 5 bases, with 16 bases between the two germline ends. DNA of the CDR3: TGTGCCAGCAGCTTAGTTGGGAGGAGTGCTATAGATACGCAGTATTTT. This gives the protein CASSLVGRSAIDTQYF.

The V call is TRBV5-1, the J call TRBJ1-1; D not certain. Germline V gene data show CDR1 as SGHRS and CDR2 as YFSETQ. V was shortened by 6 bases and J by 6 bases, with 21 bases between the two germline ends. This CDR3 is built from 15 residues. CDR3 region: CASTRGGTSDSEAFF. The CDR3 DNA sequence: TGCGCCAGCACCCGGGGAGGCACCTCTGACTCTGAAGCTTTCTTT.

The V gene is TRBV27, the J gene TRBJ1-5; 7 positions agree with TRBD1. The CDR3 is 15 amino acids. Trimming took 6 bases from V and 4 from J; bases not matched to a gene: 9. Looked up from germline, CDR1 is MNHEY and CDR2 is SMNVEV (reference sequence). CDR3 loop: CASSSGTASNQPQHF. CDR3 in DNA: TGTGCCAGCAGCTCCGGGACAGCGTCTAATCAGCCCCAGCATTTT.

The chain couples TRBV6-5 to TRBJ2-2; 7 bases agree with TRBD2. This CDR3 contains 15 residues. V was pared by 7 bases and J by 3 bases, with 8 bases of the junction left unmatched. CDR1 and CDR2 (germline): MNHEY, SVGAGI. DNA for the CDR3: TGTGCCAGCACAAGGAAAGCGGGGTACACCGGGGAGCTGTTTTTT. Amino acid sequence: CASTRKAGYTGELFF.

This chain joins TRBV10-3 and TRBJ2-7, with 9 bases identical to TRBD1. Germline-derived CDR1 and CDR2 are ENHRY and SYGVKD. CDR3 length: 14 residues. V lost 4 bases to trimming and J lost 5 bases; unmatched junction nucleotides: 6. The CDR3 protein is CAISAGQGFDEQYF. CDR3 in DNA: TGTGCCATCAGTGCCGGACAGGGGTTCGACGAGCAGTACTTC.

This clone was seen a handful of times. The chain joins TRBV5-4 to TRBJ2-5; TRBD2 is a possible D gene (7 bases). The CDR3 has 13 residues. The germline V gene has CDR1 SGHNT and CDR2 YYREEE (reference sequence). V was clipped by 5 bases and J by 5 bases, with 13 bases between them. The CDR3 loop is CASSLGGPETQYF. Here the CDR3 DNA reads TGTGCCAGCAGTCTCGGGGGGCCCGAGACCCAGTACTTC.

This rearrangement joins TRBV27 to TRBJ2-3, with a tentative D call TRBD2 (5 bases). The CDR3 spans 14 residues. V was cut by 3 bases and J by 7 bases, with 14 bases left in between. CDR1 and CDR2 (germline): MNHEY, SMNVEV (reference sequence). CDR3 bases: TGTGCCAGCAGTTTCCACGGACGGGAAAATACGCAGTATTTT. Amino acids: CASSFHGRENTQYF.

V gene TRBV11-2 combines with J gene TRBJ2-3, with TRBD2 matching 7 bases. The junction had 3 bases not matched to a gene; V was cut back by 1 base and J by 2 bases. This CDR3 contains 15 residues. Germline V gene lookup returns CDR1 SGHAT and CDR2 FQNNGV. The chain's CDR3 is CASSLGGGNTDTQYF. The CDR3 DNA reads TGTGCCAGCAGCTTAGGCGGGGGTAACACAGATACGCAGTATTTT.